These 13 T cell receptor beta chains came from one sample sequenced in a study of PD-1 blockade in mismatch repair-deficient tumors. The protocol was immunoSEQ multiplex PCR, while the TCRdb copy is restricted to in-frame clones and leaves out a portion. The table shows 25,000 to 30,000 clones, with approximately 88% occurring only once. The sequencing used PBMCs, collected before pembrolizumab treatment. These receptor sequences come from an adult with mismatch repair-deficient cancer.

On this clone: Mismatch with germline at one junction end may stem from a read error. The chain combines TRBV7-9 with TRBJ1-1; TRBD1 is a possible D gene (5 bases). Germline CDR1 SEHNR, CDR2 FQNEAQ (reference sequence). The CDR3 contains 13 residues. In DNA form, the CDR3 reads TGTGCCAGCAGCGCCTCAGGGAACGCTGAAGCTTTCTTT. Protein product: CASSASGNAEAFF.

This chain joins TRBV12-5 and TRBJ2-5; weak D call: TRBD1 (5 bases). In germline, CDR1 is LGHNT, CDR2 FRNRAP. V gave up 3 bases and J gave up 5 bases, with 13 bases separating them. The CDR3 contains 14 residues. The CDR3 spells CASGFGRAEETQYF. As DNA, the CDR3 is TGTGCTAGTGGTTTTGGCAGGGCGGAGGAGACCCAGTACTTC.

This rearrangement joins TRBV21-1 to TRBJ1-4; TRBD1 is the table's D call and was not checked against the DNA. TRBV21-1 is a pseudogene locus. CDR3 length equals 15 residues. CDR3 DNA sequence: TGTGCCAGCAGCACTCGGACAGCAGGACGTGAAAAACTGTTTTTT. Amino acid sequence: CASSTRTAGREKLFF.

This clone was recorded a few times. V usage is TRBV5-8 and J usage is TRBJ2-7; TRBD1 matches at 10 bases. There are 15 residues in the CDR3. Germline lookup yields CDR1 SGHTS and CDR2 YDEGEE. The trim removed 1 base at V and 7 bases at J, leaving 8 bases unmatched. CDR3 nucleotides: TGTGCCAGCAGCTTGCCGGGACAGGGGCATAGGGAGCAGTACTTC. Residues: CASSLPGQGHREQYF.

This rearrangement joins TRBV5-1 to TRBJ2-7; 10 nucleotides match TRBD2. The V and J ends lost 4 bases and 6 bases, in that order; junction bases with no gene match: 7. The germline V gene has CDR1 SGHRS and CDR2 YFSETQ. This CDR3 is built from 14 residues. The CDR3 sequence is CASSLAGDVPEQYF. The CDR3 DNA sequence: TGCGCCAGCAGCCTAGCGGGAGACGTACCCGAGCAGTACTTC.

The chain employs TRBV11-3 and TRBJ2-4; 16 nucleotides match TRBD2. With V trimmed by 3 bases and J by 4 bases, 0 bases remained unmatched. Germline V CDR1 and CDR2: SGHNT, YENEEA. The CDR3 consists of 16 residues. The CDR3 coding sequence is TGTGCCAGCAGCTTGGGACTAGCGGGAGGGAAAAACATTCAGTACTTC. Amino acids: CASSLGLAGGKNIQYF. Full variable domain (outside the CDR3, taken from reference TRBV11-3 and TRBJ2-4): EAGVVQSPRYKIIEKKQPVAFWCNPISGHNTLYWYLQNLGQGPELLIRYENEEAVDDSQLPKDRFSAERLKGVDSTLKIQPAELGDSAVYLCASSLGLAGGKNIQYFGAGTRLSVL.

This chain joins TRBV7-9 and TRBJ2-3, with D uncertain. The V end lost 5 bases, the J end lost 5 bases, and 8 bases lay between the germline ends. The CDR3 length is 12 residues. Germline V gene data show CDR1 as SEHNR and CDR2 as FQNEAQ (reference sequence). CDR3 DNA sequence: TGTGCCAGCAGCATCAGTGGAGATACGCAGTATTTT. Protein product: CASSISGDTQYF.

This clone showed up just once. V is TRBV28 and J is TRBJ1-5; D call uncertain. Trimming took 8 bases from V and 0 from J, leaving 14 bases between them. CDR1 and CDR2 (germline): MDHEN, SYDVKM. CDR3 length equals 15 residues. CDR3 sequence reads: CASLEFNDSNQPQHF. In DNA, the CDR3 is TGTGCCAGCTTAGAGTTCAATGATAGCAATCAGCCCCAGCATTTT.

CDR3 in DNA: TGTGCCAGTAGTCAGGGGGTAATTGACAATCAGCCCCAGCATTTT. Amino acid sequence: CASSQGVIDNQPQHF. The chain links TRBV19 to TRBJ1-5; TRBD1 aligns across 7 bases. Germline V CDR1 and CDR2: LNHDA, SQIVND (reference sequence). With 5 bases clipped from V and 3 bases from J, the junction kept 7 bases outside the gene matches. This CDR3 has 15 amino acids.

In this sample, this clone turned up once. The V and J genes are TRBV6-1 and TRBJ1-5; weak D call: TRBD1 (5 bases). Trimming stripped 4 bases from V and 4 bases from J, with 11 bases between. Per germline, CDR1 MNHNS and CDR2 SASEGT. The CDR3 is 14 amino acids. The CDR3 DNA is TGTGCCAGCAGTGCAGGGTTGAGAAATCAGCCCCAGCATTTT. Protein sequence: CASSAGLRNQPQHF.

The V gene is TRBV9, the J gene TRBJ1-1; TRBD1 matches 9 bases. With V trimmed by 3 bases and J by 6 bases, 6 bases remained unmatched. The CDR3 runs 14 residues. Germline loops: CDR1 SGDLS, CDR2 YYNGEE. The CDR3 DNA sequence: TGTGCCAGCAGCGCTGGGACAGGGAGGCCTGAAGCTTTCTTT. Translating it yields CASSAGTGRPEAFF.

The J gene is TRBJ1-1, the V gene TRBV28, with D hard to call. Per germline, CDR1 MDHEN and CDR2 SYDVKM. This CDR3 contains 14 residues. Trimming cost V 6 bases and J 1 base, with 12 bases left between them. DNA of the CDR3: TGTGCCAGCAGCGCCACGACACCGAACACTGAAGCTTTCTTT. Amino acids: CASSATTPNTEAFF.

This sequence joins TRBV7-3 and TRBJ2-1, with 9 bases lining up with TRBD2. The CDR3 runs 16 residues. The V gene's germline CDR1 is SGHTA and CDR2 FQGTGA. Trimming removed 1 base from V and 8 bases from J; junction bases left unmatched: 9. The CDR3 region has the DNA TGTGCCAGCAGCTTAAGGGGCGGGAGGGAGTATGATGAGCAGTTCTTC. This sequence encodes CASSLRGGREYDEQFF. Based on the CDR3 plus reference TRBV7-3 and TRBJ2-1, the full variable domain is GAGVSQTPSNKVTEKGKYVELRCDPISGHTALYWYRQSLGQGPEFLIYFQGTGAADDSGLPNDRFFAVRPEGSVSTLKIQRTERGDSAVYLCASSLRGGREYDEQFFGPGTRLTVL.